The following is a TCR beta chain sequence with its context. Its antigen remains unknown. V lost 0 bases and J 0 bases, leaving 12 bases between the germline ends. Germline assignment: CDR1 SGDLS and CDR2 YYNGEE. This CDR3 has 16 residues. The authors took one heparinised blood draw, averaging about 116 mL, from each donor. Reverse transcription of all isolated RNA meant that expressed TCRB transcripts were sequenced. Only in-frame clones appear in the TCRdb table, and some are missing; sequencing was by immunoSEQ multiplex PCR. This table has about 250,000 clones, 14% appearing once. This sample is drawn from a study of beta chain features in type 1 diabetes. General study points: Patients and controls would share equally any PCR tilt toward shorter templates. Insertion counts at VDJ junctions were lower in type 1 diabetes patients, who also showed more deletions there.

Sequencing was performed on naive CD4+ T cells from blood. This chain joins TRBV9 and TRBJ1-2; unclear D gene. The TCR was taken from a woman aged 40-49 years in good health. The CDR3 nucleotides are TGTGCCAGCAGCGTAGTGCAGGCGTCAGCTAACTATGGCTACACCTTC. It codes for CASSVVQASANYGYTF.